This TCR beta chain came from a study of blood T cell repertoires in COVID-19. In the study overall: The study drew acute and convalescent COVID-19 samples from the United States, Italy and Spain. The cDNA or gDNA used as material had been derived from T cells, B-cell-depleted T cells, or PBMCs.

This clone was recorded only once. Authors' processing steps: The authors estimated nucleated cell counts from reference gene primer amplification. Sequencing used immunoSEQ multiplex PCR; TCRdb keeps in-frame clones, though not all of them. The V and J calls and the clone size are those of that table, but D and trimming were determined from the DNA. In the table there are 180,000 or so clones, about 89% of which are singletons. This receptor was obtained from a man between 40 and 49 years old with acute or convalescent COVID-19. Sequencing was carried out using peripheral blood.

This CDR3 is CASSIGQVSTDTQYF. The CDR3 DNA is TGTGCCAGTAGTATTGGACAGGTGAGCACAGATACGCAGTATTTT. This sequence joins TRBV19 and TRBJ2-3, with 7 bases aligning to TRBD1. The CDR3 runs 15 residues. Germline CDR1 and CDR2: LNHDA and SQIVND (reference sequence). Germline trimming cut 3 bases from V and 0 bases from J; bases unmatched to any gene: 3. Using reference TRBV19 and TRBJ2-3 for the parts outside the CDR3, the full variable domain is DGGITQSPKYLFRKEGQNVTLSCEQNLNHDAMYWYRQDPGQGLRLIYYSQIVNDFQKGDIAEGYSVSREKKESFPLTVTSAQKNPTAFYLCASSIGQVSTDTQYFGPGTRLTVL.